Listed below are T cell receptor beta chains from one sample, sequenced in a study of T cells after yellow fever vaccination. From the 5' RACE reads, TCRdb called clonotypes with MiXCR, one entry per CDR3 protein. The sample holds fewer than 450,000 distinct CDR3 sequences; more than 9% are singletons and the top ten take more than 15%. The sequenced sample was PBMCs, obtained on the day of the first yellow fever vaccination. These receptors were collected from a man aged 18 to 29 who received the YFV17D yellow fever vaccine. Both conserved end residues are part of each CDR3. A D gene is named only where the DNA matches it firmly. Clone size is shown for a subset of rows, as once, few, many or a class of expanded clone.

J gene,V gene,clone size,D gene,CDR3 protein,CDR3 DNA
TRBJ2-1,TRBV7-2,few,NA,CASSRGIGGGAYNEQFF,TGTGCCAGCAGCAGGGGGATAGGAGGGGGGGCCTACAATGAGCAGTTCTTC
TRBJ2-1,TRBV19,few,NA,CASSIGGSGAYNEQFF,TGTGCCAGTAGTATAGGCGGCTCGGGGGCCTACAATGAGCAGTTCTTC
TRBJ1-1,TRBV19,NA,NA,CASRALDTPNTEAFF,TGTGCCAGTAGAGCCCTGGACACGCCGAACACTGAAGCTTTCTTT
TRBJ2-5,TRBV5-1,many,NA,CASSLATNQETQYF,TGCGCCAGCAGCTTAGCCACCAACCAAGAGACCCAGTACTTC
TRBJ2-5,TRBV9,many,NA,CASSVGRDQETQYF,TGTGCCAGCAGCGTAGGGCGGGACCAAGAGACCCAGTACTTC
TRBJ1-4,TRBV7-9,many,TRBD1,CASSLGTGSEKLFF,TGTGCCAGCAGCTTAGGGACAGGGAGTGAAAAACTGTTTTTT
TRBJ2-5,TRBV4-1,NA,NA,CASSPRDIEETQYF,TGCGCCAGCAGCCCACGTGATATAGAGGAGACCCAGTACTTC
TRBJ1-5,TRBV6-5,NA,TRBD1,CASSYRTGYIQPQHF,TGTGCCAGCAGTTACCGGACAGGTTACATACAGCCCCAGCATTTT
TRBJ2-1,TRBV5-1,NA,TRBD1,CASSGTGGMGEQFF,TGCGCCAGCAGCGGGACAGGGGGCATGGGTGAGCAGTTCTTC
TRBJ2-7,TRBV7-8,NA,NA,CASSSHQGPLIEQYF,TGTGCCAGCAGCTCGCACCAGGGCCCTCTCATCGAGCAGTACTTC
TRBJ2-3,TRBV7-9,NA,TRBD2,CASSLSLAGTDTQYF,TGTGCCAGCAGCTTATCTCTAGCGGGGACAGATACGCAGTATTTT
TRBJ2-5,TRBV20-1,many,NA,CSANRVETQYF,TGCAGTGCTAACCGAGTGGAGACCCAGTACTTC
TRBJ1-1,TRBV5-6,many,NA,CASSLGIQAGNTEAFF,TGTGCCAGCAGCTTGGGCATCCAGGCAGGGAACACTGAAGCTTTCTTT
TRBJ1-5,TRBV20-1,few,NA,CSAPPGGSNQPQHF,TGCAGTGCCCCTCCCGGGGGGAGCAATCAGCCCCAGCATTTT
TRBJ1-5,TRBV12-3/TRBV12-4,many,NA,CASSFRTGGQPQHF,TGTGCCAGCAGTTTTCGTACTGGGGGTCAGCCCCAGCATTTT
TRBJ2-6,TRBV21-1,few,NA,CASSMSGTGSSGANVLTF,TGTGCCAGCAGCATGTCCGGGACGGGGAGTTCTGGGGCCAACGTCCTGACTTTC
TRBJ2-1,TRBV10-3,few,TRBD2,CAIRPSGLADSYNEQFF,TGTGCCATCAGACCCTCGGGACTAGCGGACTCCTACAATGAGCAGTTCTTC
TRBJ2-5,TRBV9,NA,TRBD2,CASSALGTSGGIETQYF,TGTGCCAGCAGCGCTCTAGGGACTAGCGGGGGCATAGAGACCCAGTACTTC
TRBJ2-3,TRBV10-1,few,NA,CASSEPEDTQYF,TGCGCCAGCAGTGAACCAGAAGATACGCAGTATTTT
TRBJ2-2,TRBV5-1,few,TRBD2,CASSPGLESGELFF,TGCGCCAGCAGCCCAGGACTAGAATCGGGGGAGCTGTTTTTT
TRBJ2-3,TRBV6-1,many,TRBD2,CASTNSWDYTDTQYF,TGTGCCAGCACCAACTCCTGGGACTACACAGATACGCAGTATTTT
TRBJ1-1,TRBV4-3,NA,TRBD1,CASSQGQGRSEAFF,TGCGCCAGCAGCCAAGGACAGGGAAGGTCTGAAGCTTTCTTT
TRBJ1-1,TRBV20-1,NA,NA,CSARAQPWTFF,TGCAGTGCTAGAGCCCAGCCGTGGACTTTCTTT
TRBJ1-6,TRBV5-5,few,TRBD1,CASTRGVVDSPLHF,TGTGCCAGCACCAGGGGGGTAGTGGATTCACCCCTCCACTTT
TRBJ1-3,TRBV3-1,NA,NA,CASSLNRENTIYF,TGTGCCAGCAGCCTCAATCGGGAAAACACCATATATTTT
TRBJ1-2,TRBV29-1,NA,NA,CSVARPDGYTF,TGCAGCGTTGCCCGGCCAGATGGCTACACCTTC